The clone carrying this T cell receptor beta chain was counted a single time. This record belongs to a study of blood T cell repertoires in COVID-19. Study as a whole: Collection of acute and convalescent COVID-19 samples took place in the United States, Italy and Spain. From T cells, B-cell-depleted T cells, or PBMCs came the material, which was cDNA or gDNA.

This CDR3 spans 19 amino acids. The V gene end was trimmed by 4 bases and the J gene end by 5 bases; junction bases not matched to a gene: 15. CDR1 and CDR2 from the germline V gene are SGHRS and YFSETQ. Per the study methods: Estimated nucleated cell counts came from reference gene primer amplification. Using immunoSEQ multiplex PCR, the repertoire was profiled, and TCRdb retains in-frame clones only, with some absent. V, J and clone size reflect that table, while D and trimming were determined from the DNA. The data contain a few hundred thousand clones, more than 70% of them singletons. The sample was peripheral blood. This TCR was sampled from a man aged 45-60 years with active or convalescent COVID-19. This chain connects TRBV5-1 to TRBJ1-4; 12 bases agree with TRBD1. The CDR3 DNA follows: TGCGCCAGCAGCCAAGGGACAGGGGGCTTGGGCCGACCGAATGAAAAACTGTTTTTT. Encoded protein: CASSQGTGGLGRPNEKLFF.